The 25 T cell receptor beta chains given below trace back to one sample, sequenced in a study of identifying expanded T cells in peripheral blood. Profiled with immunoSEQ multiplex PCR; TCRdb holds only in-frame clones, not every one. The sample has roughly 75,000 clones, almost 90% seen once; the top ten hold about 3.3%. The sequencing sample was made of blood. These receptors all stem from a person between 18 and 75 years old in good health.

The chain recombines TRBV30 with TRBJ1-5; weak D call: TRBD1 (6 bases). The CDR3 covers 15 residues. The ends were cut back, 2 bases at V and 0 bases at J, with 11 bases in the middle. In germline, CDR1 is GTSNPN, CDR2 SVGIG (reference sequence). DNA for the CDR3: TGTGCCTGGAGTTGGGGACACCTTAGCAATCAGCCCCAGCATTTT. Translated, it gives CAWSWGHLSNQPQHF.

The chain couples TRBV19 to TRBJ1-2, with 7 positions matching TRBD1. V lost 7 bases and J lost 4; bases outside the gene matches: 6. The CDR3 contains 13 residues. Germline values: CDR1 LNHDA, CDR2 SQIVND (reference sequence). CDR3 protein: CASMGDRVYGYTF. The CDR3 nucleotides read TGTGCCAGTATGGGAGACAGGGTCTATGGCTACACCTTC.

The V and J genes are TRBV5-4 and TRBJ2-1; D not resolved. The CDR3 runs to 13 residues. Per germline, CDR1 SGHNT and CDR2 YYREEE (reference sequence). V was cut by 0 bases and J by 5 bases, with 6 bases left in between. The DNA for the CDR3 is TGTGCCAGCAGCTTGGGACGCGACAATGAGCAGTTCTTC. It specifies CASSLGRDNEQFF. Combining the CDR3 with reference TRBV5-4 and TRBJ2-1 gives the whole variable domain ETGVTQSPTHLIKTRGQQVTLRCSSQSGHNTVSWYQQALGQGPQFIFQYYREEENGRGNFPPRFSGLQFPNYSSELNVNALELDDSALYLCASSLGRDNEQFFGPGTRLTVL.

The chain carries TRBV7-9 and TRBJ2-7, with D unresolved. Germline V lookup: CDR1 SEHNR, CDR2 FQNEAQ (reference sequence). Trimming took 1 base from V and 2 from J, leaving 9 bases between them. The CDR3 is made up of 14 amino acids. The DNA for the CDR3 is TGTGCCAGCAGCTTAGGATCCCCCCCCTACGAGCAGTACTTC. Its protein product is CASSLGSPPYEQYF.

V is TRBV19 and J is TRBJ1-2; D is perhaps TRBD1 (6 bases). The ends were cut back, 6 bases at V and 4 bases at J, with 15 bases in the middle. This CDR3 contains 14 residues. CDR1 is LNHDA and CDR2 is SQIVND in the germline V gene (reference sequence). This CDR3 reads CASSGRGGSYGYTF. As DNA, the CDR3 is TGTGCCAGTAGCGGACGGGGGGGCTCCTATGGCTACACCTTC.

The rearrangement joins TRBV5-4 to TRBJ1-5, with D possibly matching TRBD1 (6 bases). V lost 3 bases and J 0 bases, leaving 13 bases between the germline ends. The CDR3 length is 16 residues. CDR1 SGHNT and CDR2 YYREEE come from the germline V gene (reference sequence). CDR3 amino acids: CASSWRQVHSNQPQHF. In DNA form, the CDR3 reads TGTGCCAGCAGCTGGCGACAGGTTCATAGCAATCAGCCCCAGCATTTT.

This clone was counted only a few times. This chain links TRBV4-1 with TRBJ2-1; 9 nucleotides agree with TRBD2. CDR1 MGHRA and CDR2 YSYEKL come from the germline V gene. The CDR3 totals 15 residues. The ends lost 4 bases at V and 8 bases at J; junction bases unmatched: 9. For the CDR3, the DNA is TGCGCCAGCAGCCGTACCGGGACTAGCTGGGATGAGCAGTTCTTC. This encodes CASSRTGTSWDEQFF.

The V call is TRBV7-2, the J call TRBJ2-7; D remains ambiguous. CDR1 is SGHTA, CDR2 FQGNSA, per germline. The CDR3 totals 12 residues. V lost 4 bases and J 3 bases, leaving 7 bases between the germline ends. The CDR3 nucleotides are TGTGCCAGCAGCTCCAGTATCTACGAGCAGTACTTC. This translates into CASSSSIYEQYF.

This clone was observed once. This chain links TRBV9 with TRBJ2-7; TRBD1 aligns across 7 bases. Losses at the gene ends were 1 base for V and 4 bases for J; bases not matched to a gene: 5. Germline lookup yields CDR1 SGDLS and CDR2 YYNGEE. This CDR3 contains 14 residues. DNA for the CDR3: TGTGCCAGCAGCGTAAGGGGGCAGGGATACGAGCAGTACTTC. Translation: CASSVRGQGYEQYF.

The V call is TRBV19, the J call TRBJ2-7; 11 nucleotides align to TRBD1. The CDR3 sequence is 15 residues long. Germline assignment: CDR1 LNHDA and CDR2 SQIVND (reference sequence). The J segment lost 3 bases and the V segment lost 4 bases, leaving 5 bases of the junction unmatched. The CDR3 loop reads CASSTGTGGFYEQYF. CDR3 DNA sequence: TGTGCCAGTAGTACTGGGACAGGGGGTTTCTACGAGCAGTACTTC. Full variable domain (rest looked up from reference TRBV19 and TRBJ2-7): DGGITQSPKYLFRKEGQNVTLSCEQNLNHDAMYWYRQDPGQGLRLIYYSQIVNDFQKGDIAEGYSVSREKKESFPLTVTSAQKNPTAFYLCASSTGTGGFYEQYFGPGTRLTVT.

V usage is TRBV5-5 and J usage is TRBJ1-2; TRBD1 is a possible D gene (6 bases). Germline CDR1 reads SGHKS; CDR2 reads YYEKEE (reference sequence). This CDR3 has 15 residues. Trimming took 2 bases from V and 3 from J, leaving 14 bases between them. The CDR3 DNA reads as TGTGCCAGCAGCTTATGGAGGGGGGCGGACTATGGCTACACCTTC. Translating it yields CASSLWRGADYGYTF.

The chain links TRBV7-2 to TRBJ2-7, with 9 bases lining up with TRBD1. Germline values: CDR1 SGHTA, CDR2 FQGNSA. V lost 0 bases, J lost 1 base, and 1 base stayed unmatched. This CDR3 is 15 amino acids long. Written as DNA, the CDR3 is TGTGCCAGCAGCTTAGCTGGACAGGGGTCCTACGAGCAGTACTTC. Translation: CASSLAGQGSYEQYF.

This chain connects TRBV5-1 to TRBJ2-3, with 12 nucleotides matching TRBD2. CDR1 and CDR2 from the germline V gene are SGHRS and YFSETQ. J lost 6 bases, V lost 0 bases, and 8 bases had no gene match. The CDR3 loop spans 17 amino acids. The chain's CDR3 is CASSLVPSGGAVDTQYF. For the CDR3, the DNA is TGCGCCAGCAGCTTGGTTCCTAGCGGGGGGGCCGTGGATACGCAGTATTTT.

This chain joins TRBV15 and TRBJ2-1; TRBD2 agrees at 14 bases. Unmatched junction bases numbered 6, after V lost 4 bases and J lost 7 bases. The length of the CDR3 is 16 residues. Germline values: CDR1 LNHNV, CDR2 YYDKDF (reference sequence). CDR3 protein: CATSTGTSGRKNEQFF. The CDR3 region has the DNA TGTGCCACCAGCACCGGGACTAGCGGGAGAAAGAATGAGCAGTTCTTC.

The rearrangement uses TRBV11-1 and TRBJ2-1, with 8 bases identical to TRBD2. Germline CDR1 and CDR2: SGHAT and FQDESV (reference sequence). J lost 8 bases, V lost 8 bases, and 17 bases had no gene match. This CDR3 contains 16 residues. The CDR3 reads CASVWAQRENWYEQFF. The CDR3 nucleotides are TGTGCCAGCGTCTGGGCTCAGCGGGAGAATTGGTATGAGCAGTTCTTC.

The CDR3 loop is CASSFLGGTYEQYF. The CDR3, as DNA: TGCGCCAGCAGCTTCCTCGGCGGGACCTACGAGCAGTACTTC. The V gene is TRBV5-1, the J gene TRBJ2-7, with D perhaps matching TRBD2 (6 bases). The ends were cut back, 2 bases at V and 2 bases at J, with 11 bases in the middle. The CDR3 loop spans 14 amino acids. The germline V gene encodes CDR1 SGHRS and CDR2 YFSETQ.

The genes are TRBV11-3 and TRBJ2-5; a weak D match, TRBD2 (6 bases). The germline gives CDR1 SGHNT, CDR2 YENEEA. The CDR3 length is 19 residues. V was pared by 1 base and J by 3 bases, with 24 bases between. CDR3 region: CASSLVPRGSGEREETQYF. CDR3 nucleotide sequence: TGTGCCAGCAGCTTAGTCCCCCGGGGTAGCGGTGAACGTGAAGAGACCCAGTACTTC.

This clone was found a few times. The gene calls are TRBV7-8 and TRBJ1-2, with TRBD1 matching 8 bases. The V gene's germline CDR1 is SGHVS and CDR2 FQNEAQ. The V segment lost 1 base and the J segment 0 bases; nucleotides outside the gene matches: 13. This CDR3 comprises 19 residues. This CDR3 reads CASSLESGRGLHPNYGYTF. DNA for the CDR3: TGTGCCAGCAGCTTAGAAAGTGGCAGGGGGCTCCATCCTAACTATGGCTACACCTTC.

V is TRBV18 and J is TRBJ1-2; D unclear. Germline V gene sequence: CDR1 KGHSH, CDR2 LQKENI. This CDR3 is built from 13 residues. V was trimmed by 3 bases and J by 5 bases, leaving 10 bases between them. The CDR3 sequence is CASSPADVYGYTF. The CDR3 DNA follows: TGTGCCAGCTCACCGGCAGACGTATATGGCTACACCTTC.

J is TRBJ1-5 and V is TRBV19, with 7 bases that match TRBD1. The CDR3 is 18 amino acids. With V trimmed by 3 bases and J by 2 bases, 13 bases remained unmatched. Germline V gene data show CDR1 as LNHDA and CDR2 as SQIVND (reference sequence). The chain's CDR3 is CASSMGTVSAGGNQPQHF. The CDR3 nucleotides are TGTGCCAGTAGTATGGGGACAGTCTCCGCCGGGGGCAATCAGCCCCAGCATTTT.

CDR3 protein: CASSAQGETQYF. The CDR3 coding sequence is TGTGCCAGCTCAGCCCAGGGTGAGACCCAGTACTTC. The chain has TRBV18 and TRBJ2-5; weak D call: TRBD1 (5 bases). Trimming took 5 bases from V and 5 from J, leaving 9 bases between them. The CDR3 sequence is 12 residues long. CDR1 and CDR2 from the germline V gene are KGHSH and LQKENI.

The chain couples TRBV7-8 to TRBJ2-7; 9 bases agree with TRBD1. The junction had 2 bases not matched to a gene; V was cut back by 4 bases and J by 7 bases. Looked up from germline, CDR1 is SGHVS and CDR2 is FQNEAQ. The CDR3 has 12 residues. The CDR3 protein is CASSSTGGEQYF. DNA for the CDR3: TGTGCCAGCAGCTCGACAGGGGGTGAGCAGTACTTC.

V gene TRBV16 combines with J gene TRBJ1-1, with D maybe TRBD1 (5 bases). V was pared by 0 bases and J by 4 bases, with 6 bases between. CDR3 length equals 13 residues. Germline-derived CDR1 and CDR2 are KGHSY and FQNENV. Here the CDR3 DNA reads TGTGCCAGCAGCCAATCAAGGGGCACTGAAGCTTTCTTT. This translates into CASSQSRGTEAFF.

This clone was picked up one time. This sequence joins TRBV7-2 and TRBJ2-1, with D possibly matching TRBD2 (6 bases). Trimming removed 3 bases at V and 5 bases at J, with 14 bases between. The CDR3 is 15 residues long. Germline V gene sequence: CDR1 SGHTA, CDR2 FQGNSA. Here the CDR3 reads CASSFSGGADNEQFF. For the CDR3, the DNA is TGTGCCAGCAGCTTTAGCGGAGGGGCTGACAATGAGCAGTTCTTC.

The DNA for the CDR3 is TGTGCCAGCAGCGGGACTAGCCCCAATGAGCAGTTCTTC. The encoded protein is CASSGTSPNEQFF. J is TRBJ2-1 and V is TRBV9, with 8 nucleotides matching TRBD2. The CDR3 contains 13 residues. J was trimmed by 6 bases and V by 3 bases; bases with no gene match: 2. Germline V lookup: CDR1 SGDLS, CDR2 YYNGEE.